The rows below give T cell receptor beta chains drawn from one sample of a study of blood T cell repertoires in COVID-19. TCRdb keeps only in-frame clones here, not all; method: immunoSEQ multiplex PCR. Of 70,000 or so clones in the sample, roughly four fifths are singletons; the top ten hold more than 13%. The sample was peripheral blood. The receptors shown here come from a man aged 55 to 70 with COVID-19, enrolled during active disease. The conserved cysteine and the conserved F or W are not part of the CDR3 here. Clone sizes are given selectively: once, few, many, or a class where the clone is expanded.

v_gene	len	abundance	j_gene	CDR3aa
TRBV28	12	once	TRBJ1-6	ASIEGATDSPLH
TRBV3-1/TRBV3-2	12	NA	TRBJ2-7	ASSRDILSPGTY
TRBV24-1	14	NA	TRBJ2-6	ATSGVGAGGANVLT
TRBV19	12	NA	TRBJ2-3	ASSSRQGGGTQY
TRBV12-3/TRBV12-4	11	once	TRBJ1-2	ASSGTANYGYT
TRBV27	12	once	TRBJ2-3	ASSIRAGVYTQY
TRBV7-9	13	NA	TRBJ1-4	ASSSGGGLDEKLF
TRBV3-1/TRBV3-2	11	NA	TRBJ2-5	ASSQGQQDTQY
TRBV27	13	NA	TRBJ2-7	ASSRRGGAVGEQY
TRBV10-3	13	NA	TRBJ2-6	AISEDRAGANVLT
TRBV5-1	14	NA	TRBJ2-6	ASSGGPDSGANVLT
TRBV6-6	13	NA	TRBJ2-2	ASSPRRGRTGELF
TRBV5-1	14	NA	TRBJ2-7	ASSSRPDSSSYEQY
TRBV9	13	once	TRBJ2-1	ASSPRTGVYNEQF
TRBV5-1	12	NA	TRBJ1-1	ASSFTGLDTEAF
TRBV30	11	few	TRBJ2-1	AWSAGSEGEQF
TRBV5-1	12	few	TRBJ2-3	ASRGGPAADTQY
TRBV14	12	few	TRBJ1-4	ASSSQVAEEKLF
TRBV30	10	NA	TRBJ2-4	AWSVTGGIQY
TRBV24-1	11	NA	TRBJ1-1	ATRRGLGAEAF
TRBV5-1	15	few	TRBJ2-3	ASSLVSGTGDADTQY
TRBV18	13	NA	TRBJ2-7	ASSLGQGNNNEQY
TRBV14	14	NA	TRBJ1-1	ASSQDGQGGSTEAF
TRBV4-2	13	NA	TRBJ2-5	ASSQELGQQETQY
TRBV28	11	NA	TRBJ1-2	ASRDGGWYGYT
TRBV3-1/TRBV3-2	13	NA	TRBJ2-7	ASSQEGGQGYEQY
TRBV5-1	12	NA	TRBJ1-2	ASSSGQGLDGYT
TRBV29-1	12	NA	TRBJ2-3	SVVTSGNMGTQY
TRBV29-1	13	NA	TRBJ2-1	SVEVLVKTYNEQF
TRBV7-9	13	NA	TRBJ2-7	ASSPSGLGSREQY
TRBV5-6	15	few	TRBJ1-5	ASSFTTDRDSNQPQH
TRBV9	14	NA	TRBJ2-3	ASSDLTSGGSDTQY
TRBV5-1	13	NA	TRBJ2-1	ASSLGLAPVLEQF
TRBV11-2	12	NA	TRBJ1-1	ASTQDSSNTEAF
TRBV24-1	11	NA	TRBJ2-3	ATGTSGTDTQY
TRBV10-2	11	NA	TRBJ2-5	ASSRVGQETQY
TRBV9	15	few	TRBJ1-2	ASSVGVTAGIDYGYT
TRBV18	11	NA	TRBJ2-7	ASSQGTSYEQY
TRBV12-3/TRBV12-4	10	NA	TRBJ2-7	ASSFGEREQY
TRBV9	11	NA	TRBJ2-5	ASSLGLQETQY
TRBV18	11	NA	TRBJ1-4	ASSQGSGEKLF
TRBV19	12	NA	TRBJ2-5	ASSRSGAGETQY
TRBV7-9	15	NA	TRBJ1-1	ASSLGSGIRRKTEAF
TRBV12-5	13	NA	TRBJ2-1	ASGLGLAAYNEQF
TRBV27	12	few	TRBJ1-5	ASSPGLTNQPQH
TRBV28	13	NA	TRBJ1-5	ASSIQGIGTQPQH
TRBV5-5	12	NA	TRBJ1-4	ASSSQGFGEKLF
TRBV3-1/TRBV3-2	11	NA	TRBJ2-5	ASNQGEGETQY
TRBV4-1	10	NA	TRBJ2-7	ASSQGAGEQY
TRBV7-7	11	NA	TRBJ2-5	ASSLASQETQY
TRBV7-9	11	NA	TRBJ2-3	ASFRGSTDTQY
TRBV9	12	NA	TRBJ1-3	ASSVAPQGFPIY
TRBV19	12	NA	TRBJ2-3	ASRQTGPRDTQY
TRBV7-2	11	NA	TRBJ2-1	ASSLTSYNEQF
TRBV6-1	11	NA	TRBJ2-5	ASSEGPWETQY
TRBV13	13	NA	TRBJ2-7	ASSLLAGARDEQY
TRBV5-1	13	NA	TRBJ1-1	ASSWGGGLNTEAF
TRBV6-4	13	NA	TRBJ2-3	ASSPDRGFSDTQY
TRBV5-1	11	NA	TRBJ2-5	ASREGTEETQY
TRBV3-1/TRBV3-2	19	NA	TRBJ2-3	ASSQGPLSSGGARSPDTQY